What follows are 31 T cell receptor beta chains derived from one specimen sequenced in a study of Graves' ophthalmopathy and Graves' hyperthyroidism. The sequenced template was RNA, covering the TCR beta CDR3 region. HTBI primers primed a first-round RT-PCR, and a second-round multiplex PCR followed. TCRdb re-called the multiplex PCR reads with MiXCR, one entry per CDR3 protein. The sample has about 220,000 distinct CDR3 sequences; around a fifth are singletons. The specimen was peripheral blood. Receptors originate from a woman aged 50 to 60 with Graves' ophthalmopathy.

The chain is built from TRBV9 and TRBJ2-5; 7 bases align to TRBD2. The germline V gene has CDR1 SGDLS and CDR2 YYNGEE. This CDR3 has 15 residues. Germline trimming cut 0 bases from V and 2 bases from J; bases unmatched to any gene: 4. The CDR3 loop is CASSVGWGGQETQYF. Here the CDR3 DNA reads TGTGCCAGCAGCGTAGGCTGGGGGGGACAAGAGACCCAGTACTTC.

This clonotype was found many times. V gene TRBV20-1 combines with J gene TRBJ1-2, with TRBD1 matching over 8 bases. Germline lookup yields CDR1 DFQATT and CDR2 SNEGSKA (reference sequence). Trimming took 2 bases from V and 6 from J; bases not matched to a gene: 17. The CDR3 is 17 residues long. CDR3: CSARPGQGGSIGHGYTF. Written as DNA, the CDR3 is TGCAGTGCTAGACCCGGACAGGGTGGTAGCATCGGCCATGGCTACACCTTC.

This clonotype was counted at least ten times. The V gene is TRBV6-5, the J gene TRBJ1-3; no reliable D call. Germline values: CDR1 MNHEY, CDR2 SVGAGI. This CDR3 is 15 amino acids long. The V and J ends lost 6 bases and 0 bases respectively, with 12 bases between them. The CDR3 region is CASSYDGSSGNTIYF. In DNA, the CDR3 is TGTGCCAGCAGCTACGACGGGAGCTCTGGAAACACCATATATTTT.

This clonotype was counted many times. This chain uses TRBV2 with TRBJ1-5; 7 bases agree with TRBD1. Germline loops: CDR1 SNHLY, CDR2 FYNNEI. The CDR3 length is 15 residues. After removal of 6 bases from V and 5 bases from J, the junction contained 10 bases not matched to a gene. CDR3 loop: CASSPGQGGHQPQHF. DNA of the CDR3: TGTGCCAGCAGCCCCGGGCAGGGGGGTCATCAGCCCCAGCATTTT.

This clonotype was detected ten times or more. The V call is TRBV7-2, the J call TRBJ1-5; D is ambiguous. V was cut by 7 bases and J by 7 bases, with 17 bases left in between. Germline V lookup: CDR1 SGHTA, CDR2 FQGNSA. CDR3 length equals 14 residues. This CDR3 is CASTQTPVVQPQHF. CDR3 coding DNA: TGTGCCAGCACCCAGACCCCGGTCGTCCAGCCCCAGCATTTT.

This clonotype was recorded many times. The chain is built from TRBV6-1 and TRBJ1-3, with D uncertain. Germline CDR1 is MNHNS and CDR2 is SASEGT. The CDR3 has 16 amino acids. Trimming shortened V by 1 base and J by 4 bases, and 14 bases separated the two germline ends. The CDR3 here is CASSEVGSVGGNTIYF. CDR3 DNA: TGTGCCAGCAGTGAAGTGGGTTCGGTCGGAGGAAACACCATATATTTT.

This clonotype appeared a few times. The J gene is TRBJ1-1, the V gene TRBV27; D gene uncertain. The CDR3 is 13 amino acids. Germline values: CDR1 MNHEY, CDR2 SMNVEV (reference sequence). The germline V and J ends were trimmed by 2 bases and 7 bases, with 11 bases remaining between them. In nucleotides, the CDR3 is TGTGCCAGCAGTTTAAGGTCGAGGAGTGAAGCTTTCTTT. This gives the protein CASSLRSRSEAFF.

This clonotype has at least ten counts. The gene calls are TRBV25-1 and TRBJ1-1; D might be TRBD1 (5 bases). The V and J ends lost 7 bases and 9 bases respectively, with 21 bases between them. Germline V gene data show CDR1 as MGHDK and CDR2 as SYGVNS. The CDR3 extends over 14 amino acids. CDR3 coding DNA: TGTGCCAGCACCCCGGTCGGGGGTTGGGCACAAGCTTTCTTT. As protein: CASTPVGGWAQAFF.

This clonotype showed up just a few times. This chain joins TRBV18 and TRBJ2-5; unclear D gene. Deletions cut 2 bases from V and 2 bases from J, with 6 bases between. The CDR3 runs 13 residues. Germline V gives CDR1 KGHSH, CDR2 LQKENI. The CDR3 DNA follows: TGTGCCAGCTCACCAACTGGTCAAGAGACCCAGTACTTC. Protein: CASSPTGQETQYF.

This clonotype was counted ten times or more. This chain uses TRBV19 with TRBJ1-6; TRBD1 might be the D (6 bases). Per the germline V gene, CDR1 is LNHDA and CDR2 is SQIVND (reference sequence). Trimming removed 6 bases from V and 6 bases from J, with 15 bases in between. The CDR3 extends over 15 amino acids. The CDR3 nucleotides read TGTGCCAGTAGCGTTGGACAGAAGCTTAATTCACCCCTCCACTTT. It yields the protein CASSVGQKLNSPLHF.

This rearrangement joins TRBV28 to TRBJ2-7; TRBD2 matches at 8 bases. This CDR3 has 14 residues. Germline-derived CDR1 and CDR2 are MDHEN and SYDVKM. V lost 6 bases, J lost 0 bases, and 4 bases stayed unmatched. The CDR3 reads CASRPGGSSYEQYF. The CDR3 DNA is TGTGCCAGCAGGCCGGGGGGGAGCTCCTACGAGCAGTACTTC.

CDR3 loop: CASRRGGGGIQTQYF. Here the CDR3 DNA reads TGTGCCAGCAGAAGAGGGGGAGGGGGAATTCAGACCCAGTACTTC. The chain links TRBV11-2 to TRBJ2-5; possibly TRBD2 for D (7 bases). CDR3 length: 15 amino acids. CDR1 SGHAT and CDR2 FQNNGV come from the germline V gene. Trimming shortened V by 6 bases and J by 6 bases, and 20 bases separated the two germline ends.

This clonotype was seen only a few times. The chain is built from TRBV7-3 and TRBJ2-7; 7 bases align to TRBD1. V trimming: 4 bases; J trimming: 5 bases; junction bases outside the gene matches: 2. Germline V CDR1 and CDR2: SGHTA, FQGTGA. The CDR3 loop spans 12 amino acids. The CDR3 DNA reads TGTGCCAGCAGCTACGGGACAGACGAGCAGTACTTC. It yields the protein CASSYGTDEQYF.

This clonotype was detected only a few times. V is TRBV27 and J is TRBJ2-3; 9 bases line up with TRBD2. Germline assignment: CDR1 MNHEY and CDR2 SMNVEV (reference sequence). The CDR3 is 14 residues long. Trimming removed 3 bases from V and 4 bases from J; junction bases left unmatched: 2. The chain's CDR3 is CASSFSGSSDTQYF. In DNA form, the CDR3 reads TGTGCCAGCAGTTTTAGCGGGAGTTCAGATACGCAGTATTTT.

This clonotype came up a few times. The chain has TRBV10-3 and TRBJ1-1; perhaps TRBD1 as D (5 bases). The CDR3 consists of 14 residues. Germline V gene data show CDR1 as ENHRY and CDR2 as SYGVKD. V shed 8 bases and J shed 3 bases, with 16 bases lying between them. The CDR3 DNA sequence: TGTGCCATCGGCCGACTTAAAGGGGACACTGAAGCTTTCTTT. Protein product: CAIGRLKGDTEAFF.

This clonotype was recorded at least ten times. The CDR3 DNA is TGTGCCAGCAAGGGTGGGGCCACCAACGAGCAGTACTTC. Protein sequence: CASKGGATNEQYF. This chain joins TRBV2 and TRBJ2-7, with D perhaps matching TRBD1 (5 bases). V lost 7 bases and J 5 bases, leaving 15 bases between the germline ends. The CDR3 contains 13 residues. CDR1 and CDR2 from the germline V gene are SNHLY and FYNNEI.

This clonotype occurred many times. CDR3 residues: CASSPRDRGFYEQYF. CDR3 DNA: TGTGCCAGCAGTCCCCGGGACAGGGGCTTCTACGAGCAGTACTTC. This chain joins TRBV12-3 or TRBV12-4 and TRBJ2-7, with 10 bases aligning to TRBD1. The CDR3 consists of 15 residues. Germline trimming cut 5 bases from V and 3 bases from J; bases unmatched to any gene: 7.

This clonotype was found many times. This chain connects TRBV11-2 to TRBJ1-6; D gene ambiguous. The CDR3 contains 14 residues. Deletions cut 2 bases from V and 6 bases from J, with 8 bases between. CDR1 SGHAT and CDR2 FQNNGV come from the germline V gene. The CDR3 loop is CASSLKGSNSPLHF. CDR3 bases: TGTGCCAGCAGCTTAAAGGGATCTAATTCACCCCTCCACTTT.

This clonotype appeared many times. The chain links TRBV7-8 to TRBJ2-7; 10 nucleotides line up with TRBD1. The CDR3 is 15 residues long. The V and J ends lost 4 bases and 4 bases, in that order; junction bases with no gene match: 7. Germline CDR1 reads SGHVS; CDR2 reads FQNEAQ. In nucleotides, the CDR3 is TGTGCCAGCAGCTACCGGGACAGGGGTATTTACGAGCAGTACTTC. It encodes CASSYRDRGIYEQYF. Supplemented by reference TRBV7-8 and TRBJ2-7, the full variable domain reads GAGVSQSPRYKVAKRGQDVALRCDPISGHVSLFWYQQALGQGPEFLTYFQNEAQLDKSGLPSDRFFAERPEGSVSTLKIQRTQQEDSAVYLCASSYRDRGIYEQYFGPGTRLTVT.

There are many counts of this clonotype. V is TRBV20-1 and J is TRBJ2-7; TRBD2 matches at 14 bases. The V gene end was trimmed by 0 bases and the J gene end by 2 bases; junction bases not matched to a gene: 6. The germline CDR1 and CDR2 sequences are DFQATT and SNEGSKA (reference sequence). The CDR3 length is 17 residues. The CDR3: CSARDPRLAGGAYEQYF. DNA of the CDR3: TGCAGTGCTAGAGATCCGAGACTAGCGGGAGGGGCCTACGAGCAGTACTTC.

This clonotype was seen ten or more times. The CDR3 loop reads CSARTGTGQNEQYF. The CDR3 DNA is TGCAGTGCCAGAACCGGGACAGGGCAGAACGAGCAGTACTTC. The V call is TRBV20-1, the J call TRBJ2-7; 9 bases align to TRBD1. The CDR3 covers 14 residues. Germline trimming cut 6 bases from V and 5 bases from J; bases unmatched to any gene: 11. Per the germline V gene, CDR1 is DFQATT and CDR2 is SNEGSKA (reference sequence).

This clonotype was seen at least ten times. The rearrangement links TRBV10-3 to TRBJ1-1, with a weak D call TRBD1 (5 bases). From germline, CDR1 is ENHRY and CDR2 SYGVKD. V lost 6 bases to trimming and J lost 0 bases, with 8 bases between them. The CDR3 loop spans 13 amino acids. The CDR3 protein is CAISSRVNTEAFF. The DNA of the CDR3 is TGTGCCATCAGCTCCAGGGTGAACACTGAAGCTTTCTTT.

The rearrangement uses TRBV6-2 or TRBV6-3 and TRBJ1-1; D remains ambiguous. This CDR3 has 15 residues. Trimming removed 6 bases from V and 2 bases from J, with 16 bases in between. CDR1 is MNHEY, CDR2 SVGEGT, per germline. The CDR3 region is CASSPGGLGNTEAFF. CDR3 DNA sequence: TGTGCCAGCAGCCCGGGCGGGTTGGGAAACACTGAAGCTTTCTTT.

Many counts were recorded for this clonotype. The V call is TRBV27, the J call TRBJ2-2, with D unclear. The CDR3 consists of 14 residues. Germline V gene data show CDR1 as MNHEY and CDR2 as SMNVEV (reference sequence). Trimming cost V 6 bases and J 5 bases, with 13 bases left between them. This CDR3 is CASSSQFPTGELFF. CDR3 sequence (DNA): TGTGCCAGCAGCTCCCAGTTCCCAACCGGGGAGCTGTTTTTT.

This clonotype was found many times. The chain combines TRBV20-1 with TRBJ2-7; D gene unclear. CDR3 size: 13 residues. V gave up 6 bases and J gave up 5 bases, with 17 bases separating them. Germline CDR1 DFQATT, CDR2 SNEGSKA (reference sequence). The CDR3 region is CSALPGAKNEQYF. CDR3 coding DNA: TGCAGTGCCCTACCCGGCGCGAAGAACGAGCAGTACTTC.

The chain is built from TRBV20-1 and TRBJ2-5; tentatively, D is TRBD1 or TRBD2 (6 bases each). Germline V gene sequence: CDR1 DFQATT, CDR2 SNEGSKA (reference sequence). There are 16 residues in the CDR3. V dropped 5 bases and J dropped 6 bases, with 25 bases sitting between them. Written as DNA, the CDR3 is TGCAGTGCTCGACTTCCCCGGCCAGGGGAGGAAAAGACCCAGTACTTC. Translated, it gives CSARLPRPGEEKTQYF.

The chain is built from TRBV20-1 and TRBJ2-5; a possible D gene is TRBD1 (6 bases). The V and J ends lost 6 bases and 2 bases respectively, with 13 bases between them. The CDR3 contains 13 residues. Germline loops: CDR1 DFQATT, CDR2 SNEGSKA (reference sequence). In DNA form, the CDR3 reads TGCAGTGCGGACCGGGACAATCAAGAGACCCAGTACTTC. This sequence encodes CSADRDNQETQYF.

This sequence joins TRBV20-1 and TRBJ2-5; D is undetermined. CDR1 is DFQATT, CDR2 SNEGSKA, per germline (reference sequence). The V and J ends lost 3 bases and 5 bases respectively, with 7 bases between them. CDR3 length: 11 amino acids. The CDR3 DNA sequence: TGCAGTGCTAGTTATGGGGAGACCCAGTACTTC. Protein: CSASYGETQYF.

This clonotype was counted ten times or more. The V call is TRBV20-1, the J call TRBJ2-7, with 14 positions matching TRBD2. In germline, CDR1 is DFQATT, CDR2 SNEGSKA (reference sequence). There are 17 residues in the CDR3. The J segment lost 0 bases and the V segment lost 5 bases, leaving 9 bases of the junction unmatched. The CDR3 DNA follows: TGCAGTGCTTCGGGACTAGCGGGAGCCCTCTACTCCTACGAGCAGTACTTC. This translates into CSASGLAGALYSYEQYF.

This clonotype was found many times. The V and J genes are TRBV6-1 and TRBJ2-5; no clear D gene. The V end lost 0 bases, the J end lost 0 bases, and 8 bases lay between the germline ends. CDR3 length equals 15 residues. Germline V gene data show CDR1 as MNHNS and CDR2 as SASEGT. Here the CDR3 reads CASSEAAAYQETQYF. CDR3 DNA sequence: TGTGCCAGCAGTGAAGCGGCAGCTTACCAAGAGACCCAGTACTTC.

The rearrangement links TRBV9 to TRBJ1-5; D is perhaps TRBD1 (5 bases). The germline V gene has CDR1 SGDLS and CDR2 YYNGEE. V lost 3 bases and J lost 3, with 16 bases in between. The CDR3 runs to 16 residues. CDR3 coding DNA: TGTGCCAGCAGCGAAAGCCCAGAGGGGAACAATCAGCCCCAGCATTTT. Amino acids: CASSESPEGNNQPQHF.